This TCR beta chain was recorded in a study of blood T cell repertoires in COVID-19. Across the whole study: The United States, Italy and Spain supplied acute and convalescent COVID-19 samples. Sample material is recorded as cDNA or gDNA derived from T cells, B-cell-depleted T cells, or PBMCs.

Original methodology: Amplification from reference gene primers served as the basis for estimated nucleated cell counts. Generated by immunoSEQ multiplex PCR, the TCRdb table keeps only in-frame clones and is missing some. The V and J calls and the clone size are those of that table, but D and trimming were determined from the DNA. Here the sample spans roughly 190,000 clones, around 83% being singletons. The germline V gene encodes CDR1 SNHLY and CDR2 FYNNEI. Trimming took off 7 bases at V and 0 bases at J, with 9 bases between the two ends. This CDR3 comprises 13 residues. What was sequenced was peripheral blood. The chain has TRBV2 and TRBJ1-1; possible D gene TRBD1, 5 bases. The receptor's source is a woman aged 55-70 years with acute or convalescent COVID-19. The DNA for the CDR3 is TGTGCCAGCACCGGGGGGATGAACACTGAAGCTTTCTTT. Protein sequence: CASTGGMNTEAFF.